This TCR beta chain was captured by sequencing in a study of cytomegalovirus exposure and HLA in healthy donors. This clone was picked up a small number of times. Primers for the PCR totalled 60 Vbeta and 13 Jbeta. Data came from immunoSEQ multiplex PCR; TCRdb stores just in-frame clones and leaves some out. The data contain 100,000 to 150,000 clones, 75% to 90% of them singletons. The sequence was collected from a young man in good health and CMV-seropositive. The sample consisted of PBMCs.

The CDR3 nucleotides read TGTGCCAGACCAACAGGGTTCAATCAGCCCCAGCATTTT. Its translation: CARPTGFNQPQHF. The chain carries TRBV6-5 and TRBJ1-5; D might be TRBD1 (6 bases). The CDR3 is made up of 13 amino acids. Germline V gives CDR1 MNHEY, CDR2 SVGAGI. Trimming cost V 9 bases and J 3 bases, with 12 bases left between them.